These 29 T cell receptor beta chains share one sample of origin, sequenced in a study of cytomegalovirus exposure and HLA in healthy donors. The PCR employed 60 Vbeta primers together with 13 Jbeta primers. Produced via immunoSEQ multiplex PCR; TCRdb's table is partial and in-frame only. The sample table sets out 100,000 to 150,000 clones. The sample taken for sequencing was PBMCs. These receptors all come from a man aged 40-55 years in good health and CMV-seronegative.

The CDR3 region is CASSLFQAGNYEQYF. The CDR3 DNA reads as TGTGCCAGCAGTTTATTTCAAGCGGGAAACTACGAGCAGTACTTC. The chain employs TRBV28 and TRBJ2-7, with TRBD2 matching 7 bases. The J segment lost 3 bases and the V segment lost 1 base, leaving 6 bases of the junction unmatched. This CDR3 has 15 residues. Germline CDR1 MDHEN, CDR2 SYDVKM.

The chain joins TRBV7-3 to TRBJ2-1, with TRBD2 identical over 9 bases. Trimming took 2 bases from V and 6 from J; bases not matched to a gene: 5. Looked up from germline, CDR1 is SGHTA and CDR2 is FQGTGA. CDR3 length: 15 residues. CDR3 DNA sequence: TGTGCCAGCAGCTTAGCGGGAGGGGTGGGCAATGAGCAGTTCTTC. Amino acid sequence: CASSLAGGVGNEQFF. The full variable domain, with the rest looked up from reference TRBV7-3 and TRBJ2-1, is GAGVSQTPSNKVTEKGKYVELRCDPISGHTALYWYRQSLGQGPEFLIYFQGTGAADDSGLPNDRFFAVRPEGSVSTLKIQRTERGDSAVYLCASSLAGGVGNEQFFGPGTRLTVL.

The rearrangement links TRBV25-1 to TRBJ2-7; possible D gene TRBD1, 5 bases. Trimming shortened V by 6 bases and J by 7 bases, and 13 bases separated the two germline ends. Germline values: CDR1 MGHDK, CDR2 SYGVNS. This CDR3 contains 12 residues. CDR3: CASSYRSREQYF. The CDR3 DNA reads as TGTGCCAGCAGCTACAGGTCTAGGGAGCAGTACTTC.

The chain is built from TRBV4-2 and TRBJ1-2; 8 positions agree with TRBD1. CDR3 length: 15 residues. The V and J ends lost 2 bases and 6 bases, in that order; junction bases with no gene match: 8. CDR1 and CDR2 from the germline V gene are LGHNA and YNFKEQ. CDR3 loop: CASSQLAGGVNGYTF. The DNA of the CDR3 is TGTGCCAGCAGCCAACTAGCAGGGGGCGTTAATGGCTACACCTTC.

The V call is TRBV13, the J call TRBJ2-1; D perhaps matches TRBD2 (5 bases). The CDR3 is made up of 18 amino acids. V was pared by 5 bases and J by 2 bases, with 22 bases between. Looked up from germline, CDR1 is PRHDT and CDR2 is FYEKMQ (reference sequence). CDR3 residues: CASSKEPPASSAYNEQFF. The CDR3 DNA follows: TGTGCCAGCAGCAAGGAACCCCCGGCTAGCAGTGCCTACAATGAGCAGTTCTTC.

This sequence joins TRBV2 and TRBJ1-4; the match to TRBD1 covers 7 bases. This CDR3 has 15 amino acids. CDR1 and CDR2 from the germline V gene are SNHLY and FYNNEI. J lost 0 bases, V lost 5 bases, and 3 bases had no gene match. The CDR3 loop reads CASSSGGATNEKLFF. The CDR3 nucleotides are TGTGCCAGCAGTTCAGGGGGTGCAACTAATGAAAAACTGTTTTTT.

The chain has TRBV6-1 and TRBJ2-2, with 7 bases that match TRBD2. J lost 8 bases, V lost 8 bases, and 8 bases had no gene match. Germline-derived CDR1 and CDR2 are MNHNS and SASEGT. The CDR3 has 13 amino acids. The CDR3, as DNA: TGTGCCAGCTCGGGACTATTAACTGGGGAGCTGTTTTTT. This sequence encodes CASSGLLTGELFF.

The gene calls are TRBV28 and TRBJ1-5; 10 bases are a match to TRBD1. The V gene's germline CDR1 is MDHEN and CDR2 SYDVKM. After removal of 5 bases from V and 0 bases from J, the junction contained 10 bases not matched to a gene. The CDR3 totals 18 residues. CDR3 loop: CASSPTGGRRNSNQPQHF. In DNA form, the CDR3 reads TGTGCCAGCAGTCCGACAGGGGGCAGACGGAATAGCAATCAGCCCCAGCATTTT.

The genes are TRBV18 and TRBJ2-7, with 9 positions matching TRBD2. The CDR3 totals 14 residues. Per germline, CDR1 KGHSH and CDR2 LQKENI. V shed 4 bases, J shed 6 bases, and the junction held 7 bases outside the gene matches. The chain's CDR3 is CASSRGSGSGEQYF. CDR3 DNA sequence: TGTGCCAGCTCACGGGGTAGCGGGAGTGGCGAGCAGTACTTC.

The chain recombines TRBV7-9 with TRBJ2-5, with D maybe TRBD2 (5 bases). The germline V and J ends were trimmed by 2 bases and 5 bases, with 18 bases remaining between them. Germline V gives CDR1 SEHNR, CDR2 FQNEAQ (reference sequence). There are 16 residues in the CDR3. The CDR3 loop is CASSLIRLAPSETQYF. The CDR3 coding sequence is TGTGCCAGCAGCTTAATTCGGCTAGCTCCTTCTGAGACCCAGTACTTC.

V and J are TRBV18 and TRBJ2-3, with D perhaps TRBD2 (6 bases). This CDR3 region has 13 residues. CDR1 is KGHSH and CDR2 is LQKENI in the germline V gene. The V gene lost 5 bases and the J gene lost 6 bases, with 12 bases spanning the gap. The CDR3 spells CASSGGTSDTQYF. CDR3 sequence (DNA): TGTGCCAGCTCAGGGGGGACTTCCGATACGCAGTATTTT.

Written as DNA, the CDR3 is TGTGCCAGCAGCTTAGTGTCTAGCGGGACGACAGATACGCAGTATTTT. It translates to CASSLVSSGTTDTQYF. The chain employs TRBV7-8 and TRBJ2-3, with 9 nucleotides matching TRBD2. Per the germline V gene, CDR1 is SGHVS and CDR2 is FQNEAQ. Unmatched junction bases numbered 5, after V lost 1 base and J lost 3 bases. The CDR3 is made up of 16 amino acids.

Here the CDR3 DNA reads TGTGCCGGGGGGGCTTGTCTAGCGCCGGGAGGCAAAAACATTCAGTACTTC. Translating gives CAGGACLAPGGKNIQYF. V and J are TRBV9 and TRBJ2-4, with TRBD2 as a possible D gene (7 bases). Germline loops: CDR1 SGDLS, CDR2 YYNGEE. V was pared by 10 bases and J by 3 bases, with 26 bases between. The CDR3 spans 17 residues.

The V call is TRBV5-1, the J call TRBJ2-3, with D tentatively TRBD1 (6 bases). Deletions cut 0 bases from V and 13 bases from J, with 18 bases between. CDR1 is SGHRS and CDR2 is YFSETQ in the germline V gene. The CDR3 is 14 residues long. This CDR3 reads CASSLEGSGQRKYF. CDR3 in DNA: TGCGCCAGCAGCTTGGAAGGGTCGGGACAAAGGAAGTATTTT.

The V call is TRBV30, the J call TRBJ1-5; D is uncertain. V gave up 3 bases and J gave up 4 bases, with 13 bases separating them. CDR1 GTSNPN and CDR2 SVGIG come from the germline V gene (reference sequence). CDR3 length: 14 amino acids. CDR3 bases: TGTGCCTGGAGCGGGGAACAGTTAAATCAGCCCCAGCATTTT. Its protein is CAWSGEQLNQPQHF.

The V gene is TRBV5-1, the J gene TRBJ2-3, with D possibly TRBD2 on 5 matching bases. This CDR3 has 14 residues. Per the germline V gene, CDR1 is SGHRS and CDR2 is YFSETQ. Trimming removed 2 bases at V and 6 bases at J, with 13 bases between. The CDR3 is CASSLSSGGDTQYF. CDR3 nucleotide sequence: TGCGCCAGCAGCTTATCCTCGGGCGGGGATACGCAGTATTTT.

The CDR3: CASGRQGSNTGELFF. In nucleotides, the CDR3 is TGTGCCAGCGGAAGACAGGGCTCGAACACCGGGGAGCTGTTTTTT. V usage is TRBV25-1 and J usage is TRBJ2-2, with 7 bases fitting TRBD1. The ends lost 8 bases at V and 0 bases at J; junction bases unmatched: 6. This CDR3 contains 15 residues. Germline lookup yields CDR1 MGHDK and CDR2 SYGVNS.

The rearrangement uses TRBV6-6 and TRBJ2-2; 8 nucleotides align to TRBD2. The length of the CDR3 is 14 residues. With V trimmed by 11 bases and J by 1 base, 6 bases remained unmatched. The germline gives CDR1 MNHNY, CDR2 SVGAGI (reference sequence). The CDR3 bases are TGTGCCTCTTCGGGAGGGAGGAACACCGGGGAGCTGTTTTTT. This gives the protein CASSGGRNTGELFF.

The CDR3 coding sequence is TGCGCCAGCAGCTTGGATGGCGGGGGCTGGTTTGACACCATATATTTT. Protein: CASSLDGGGWFDTIYF. The chain uses TRBV5-1 and TRBJ1-3, with TRBD1 as a possible D gene (6 bases). This CDR3 region has 16 residues. Germline V lookup: CDR1 SGHRS, CDR2 YFSETQ. The V gene lost 0 bases and the J gene lost 8 bases, with 18 bases spanning the gap. The variable domain in full, completed from reference TRBV5-1 and TRBJ1-3, reads KAGVTQTPRYLIKTRGQQVTLSCSPISGHRSVSWYQQTPGQGLQFLFEYFSETQRNKGNFPGRFSGRQFSNSRSEMNVSTLELGDSALYLCASSLDGGGWFDTIYFGEGSWLTVV.

The CDR3 DNA sequence: TGTGCCAGTTCCCCAGGGACAGGACACGCCGGGGAGCTGTTTTTT. This sequence encodes CASSPGTGHAGELFF. The chain has TRBV19 and TRBJ2-2, with TRBD1 matching over 8 bases. J gave up 6 bases and V 8 bases, and 11 bases lay outside the gene matches. CDR1 and CDR2 (germline): LNHDA, SQIVND (reference sequence). The CDR3 covers 15 residues. Filled out from reference TRBV19 and TRBJ2-2, the complete variable domain reads DGGITQSPKYLFRKEGQNVTLSCEQNLNHDAMYWYRQDPGQGLRLIYYSQIVNDFQKGDIAEGYSVSREKKESFPLTVTSAQKNPTAFYLCASSPGTGHAGELFFGEGSRLTVL.

This chain uses TRBV7-9 with TRBJ1-5; tentative D call: TRBD1 (5 bases). Germline CDR1 SEHNR, CDR2 FQNEAQ (reference sequence). This CDR3 region has 17 residues. V lost 1 base to trimming and J lost 1 base, with 14 bases between them. CDR3 sequence (DNA): TGTGCCAGCAGCTTAGATTCGGGAGGGGTGAGCAATCAGCCCCAGCATTTT. Translating it yields CASSLDSGGVSNQPQHF.

As DNA, the CDR3 is TGCGCCAGCAGCTTAGGGACTAGTCCCTACGAGCAGTACTTC. This sequence encodes CASSLGTSPYEQYF. V gene TRBV5-1 combines with J gene TRBJ2-7, with 8 bases lining up with TRBD2. This CDR3 is 14 amino acids long. The germline CDR1 and CDR2 sequences are SGHRS and YFSETQ. Losses at the gene ends were 2 bases for V and 2 bases for J; bases not matched to a gene: 3. Together with reference TRBV5-1 and TRBJ2-7, the CDR3 gives the full variable domain: KAGVTQTPRYLIKTRGQQVTLSCSPISGHRSVSWYQQTPGQGLQFLFEYFSETQRNKGNFPGRFSGRQFSNSRSEMNVSTLELGDSALYLCASSLGTSPYEQYFGPGTRLTVT.

This rearrangement joins TRBV11-2 to TRBJ2-7, with D tentatively TRBD1 (5 bases). Germline V gene sequence: CDR1 SGHAT, CDR2 FQNNGV. Deletions cut 5 bases from V and 5 bases from J, with 19 bases between. This CDR3 contains 15 residues. DNA for the CDR3: TGTGCCAGCAGCCAGGGCCGTCGACTTTATGACGAGCAGTACTTC. Its protein product is CASSQGRRLYDEQYF.

The chain couples TRBV4-2 to TRBJ2-2; maybe TRBD1 (6 bases). The germline gives CDR1 LGHNA, CDR2 YNFKEQ. The V and J ends lost 1 base and 1 base respectively, with 19 bases between them. This CDR3 is 19 amino acids long. The CDR3 sequence: CASSQVVGRWTVNTGELFF. Written as DNA, the CDR3 is TGTGCCAGCAGCCAAGTTGTGGGTAGATGGACAGTGAACACCGGGGAGCTGTTTTTT.

This sequence joins TRBV7-3 and TRBJ1-2; the D is unclear. Germline lookup yields CDR1 SGHTA and CDR2 FQGTGA. The CDR3 sequence is 14 residues long. The germline V and J ends were trimmed by 0 bases and 3 bases, with 8 bases remaining between them. The CDR3, as DNA: TGTGCCAGCAGCTTAACTCGCGGCGACTATGGCTACACCTTC. This sequence encodes CASSLTRGDYGYTF.

This rearrangement joins TRBV27 to TRBJ2-1; the D gene is possibly TRBD1 (6 bases). Germline loops: CDR1 MNHEY, CDR2 SMNVEV (reference sequence). The V end lost 6 bases, the J end lost 10 bases, and 13 bases lay between the germline ends. The CDR3 runs 12 residues. The DNA of the CDR3 is TGTGCCAGCAGCCTCTCAACAGGGGAGCAGTTCTTC. It encodes CASSLSTGEQFF.

The chain is built from TRBV10-3 and TRBJ1-2; no clear D. The CDR3 is 12 amino acids. Trimming stripped 4 bases from V and 10 bases from J, with 13 bases between. Germline V gene sequence: CDR1 ENHRY, CDR2 SYGVKD. The CDR3 DNA reads as TGTGCCATCAGTGCACTAGGCGACCTCTACACCTTC. Protein product: CAISALGDLYTF.

The chain carries TRBV6-6 and TRBJ1-1; D might be TRBD1 (6 bases). The length of the CDR3 is 12 residues. Trimming cost V 5 bases and J 5 bases, with 9 bases left between them. Per the germline V gene, CDR1 is MNHNY and CDR2 is SVGAGI (reference sequence). The CDR3 region has the DNA TGTGCCAGCAGTACAGGGTTAACTGAAGCTTTCTTT. Its translation is CASSTGLTEAFF.

This chain connects TRBV11-3 to TRBJ2-6; 7 nucleotides line up with TRBD2. Looked up from germline, CDR1 is SGHNT and CDR2 is YENEEA. CDR3 size: 18 residues. The V segment lost 5 bases and the J segment 4 bases; nucleotides outside the gene matches: 14. This chain's CDR3 is CASSPKVAGALGANVLTF. The CDR3, as DNA: TGTGCCAGCAGCCCAAAAGTGGCGGGAGCCCTCGGGGCCAACGTCCTGACTTTC.